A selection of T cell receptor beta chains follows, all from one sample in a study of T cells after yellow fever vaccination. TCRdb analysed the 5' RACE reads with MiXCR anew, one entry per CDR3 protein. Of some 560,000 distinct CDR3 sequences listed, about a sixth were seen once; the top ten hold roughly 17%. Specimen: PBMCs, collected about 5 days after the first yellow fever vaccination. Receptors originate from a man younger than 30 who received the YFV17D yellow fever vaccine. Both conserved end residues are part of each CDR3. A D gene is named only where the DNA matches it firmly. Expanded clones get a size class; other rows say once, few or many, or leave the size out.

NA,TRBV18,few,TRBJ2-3,TGTGCCAGCTCACGGACACCTTACACAGATACGCAGTATTTT,CASSRTPYTDTQYF
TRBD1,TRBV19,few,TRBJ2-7,TGTGCCAGTAGCGGGACAGGTGCCCCCTACGAGCAGTACTTC,CASSGTGAPYEQYF
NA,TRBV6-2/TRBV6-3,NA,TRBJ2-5,TGTGCCAGCAGTTACCGGGTGCAGGGCGAGACCCAGTACTTC,CASSYRVQGETQYF
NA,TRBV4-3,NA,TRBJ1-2,TGCGCCAGCAGCCATGTATTAAACTTTTCAGAGGACTATGGCTACACCTTC,CASSHVLNFSEDYGYTF
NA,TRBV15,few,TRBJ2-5,TGTGCCACCAGCAGACAGGGGGGAAAAGAGACCCAGTACTTC,CATSRQGGKETQYF
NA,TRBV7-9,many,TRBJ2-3,TGTGCCAGCAGCTTCGGCACGGACCCCACAGATACGCAGTATTTT,CASSFGTDPTDTQYF
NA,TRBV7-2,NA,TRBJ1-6,TGTGCCAGCAGCTTAGTTTCGGGGGGCCACATAGGATCACCCCTCCACTTT,CASSLVSGGHIGSPLHF
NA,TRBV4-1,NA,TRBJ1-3,TGCGCCAGCAGCCAAGAAGTCCTCTTCTCTGGAAACACCATATATTTT,CASSQEVLFSGNTIYF
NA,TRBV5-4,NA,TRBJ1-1,TGTGCCAGCAGCCCTGGCAGGCAGGACACTGAAGCTTTCTTT,CASSPGRQDTEAFF
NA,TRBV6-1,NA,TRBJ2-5,TGTGCCAGCAGCCTCGATTGGGGGGAGACCCAGTACTTC,CASSLDWGETQYF
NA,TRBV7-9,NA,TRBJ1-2,TGTGCCAGCAGCGGCGGGGTTGGTTTACTTGGCTACACCTTC,CASSGGVGLLGYTF
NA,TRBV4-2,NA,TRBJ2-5,TGTGCCAGCAGCCAAGGCCGGGCAGGAGAGACCCAGTACTTC,CASSQGRAGETQYF
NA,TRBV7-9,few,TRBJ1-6,TGTGCCATCGGGGGGGCGAGCTCCTATAATTCACCCCTCCACTTT,CAIGGASSYNSPLHF
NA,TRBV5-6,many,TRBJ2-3,TGTGCCAGCAGCTTGGTGGGAAGCACAGATACGCAGTATTTT,CASSLVGSTDTQYF
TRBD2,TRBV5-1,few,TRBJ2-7,TGCGCCAGCAGCTTAGTGGCGGGGGGGCCTGGCGAGCAGTACTTC,CASSLVAGGPGEQYF
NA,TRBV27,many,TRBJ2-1,TGTGCCAGCAGTTATCGAGGGACTTACCAGTATAATGAGCAGTTCTTC,CASSYRGTYQYNEQFF
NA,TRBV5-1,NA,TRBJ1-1,TGCGCCAGCAGCTATCATTACAGGGAAGGAACTGAAGCTTTCTTT,CASSYHYREGTEAFF
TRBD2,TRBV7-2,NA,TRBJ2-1,TGTGCCAGCAGCTTTTCGACTAGCGGGGGGCCGGACAATGAGCAGTTCTTC,CASSFSTSGGPDNEQFF
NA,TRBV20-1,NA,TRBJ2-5,TGCAGTGCTAGGGAGGGACGTCGGGAGACCCAGTACTTC,CSAREGRRETQYF
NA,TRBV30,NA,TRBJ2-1,TGTGCCTGGGGAACCCTAGATGAGCAGTTCTTC,CAWGTLDEQFF